The 19 T cell receptor beta chains below were found in one sample sequenced in a study of cytotoxic CD8 clonotypes in ibrutinib-treated CLL. Sequenced by immunoSEQ multiplex PCR; TCRdb stores in-frame clones only, minus some. The sample holds approximately 200,000 clones, over 60% seen once. The sequences come from PBMCs, collected after 24 months of ibrutinib treatment. The origin of the receptors is a human donor with chronic lymphocytic leukemia.

Only a few counts were recorded for this clone. The rearrangement uses TRBV11-2 and TRBJ2-3; D gene uncertain. The V end was cut by 5 bases, the J end by 2 bases, with 8 bases between. CDR1 is SGHAT and CDR2 is FQNNGV in the germline V gene. The CDR3 contains 13 residues. The CDR3 is CASSRSPTDTQYF. The CDR3 DNA reads TGTGCCAGCAGCCGCAGTCCCACAGATACGCAGTATTTT.

V is TRBV6-5 and J is TRBJ2-5; D unclear. This CDR3 contains 12 residues. Germline V gene sequence: CDR1 MNHEY, CDR2 SVGAGI. V was trimmed by 5 bases and J by 3 bases, leaving 7 bases between them. Written as DNA, the CDR3 is TGTGCCAGCAGTCCACGGGAAGAGACCCAGTACTTC. Protein product: CASSPREETQYF.

The V gene is TRBV7-9, the J gene TRBJ2-7; the match to TRBD2 covers 10 bases. The trim removed 5 bases at V and 2 bases at J, leaving 6 bases unmatched. Germline CDR1 SEHNR, CDR2 FQNEAQ (reference sequence). The CDR3 extends over 15 amino acids. This CDR3 is CASSAGTSAPYEQYF. CDR3 nucleotide sequence: TGTGCCAGCAGCGCCGGGACTAGCGCACCCTACGAGCAGTACTTC.

This chain links TRBV9 with TRBJ2-3, with TRBD1 matching over 9 bases. Germline assignment: CDR1 SGDLS and CDR2 YYNGEE. The V segment lost 3 bases and the J segment 2 bases; nucleotides outside the gene matches: 4. The CDR3 spans 15 residues. CDR3 amino acids: CASSADRGITDTQYF. In DNA form, the CDR3 reads TGTGCCAGCAGCGCAGACAGGGGGATCACAGATACGCAGTATTTT. Variable domain in full (rest from reference TRBV9 and TRBJ2-3): DSGVTQTPKHLITATGQRVTLRCSPRSGDLSVYWYQQSLDQGLQFLIQYYNGEERAKGNILERFSAQQFPDLHSELNLSSLELGDSALYFCASSADRGITDTQYFGPGTRLTVL.

The rearrangement joins TRBV6-5 to TRBJ1-2, with D tentatively TRBD1 (6 bases). Germline values: CDR1 MNHEY, CDR2 SVGAGI. The CDR3 runs to 14 residues. V was shortened by 5 bases and J by 2 bases, with 12 bases between the two germline ends. CDR3 nucleotides: TGTGCCAGCAGTAATCGGGGGCTCAACTATGGCTACACCTTC. Amino acids: CASSNRGLNYGYTF.

The CDR3 loop is CASSFSPVGGMNTGELFF. CDR3 sequence (DNA): TGCGCCAGCAGCTTTTCGCCCGTCGGCGGTATGAACACCGGGGAGCTGTTTTTT. V and J are TRBV5-1 and TRBJ2-2; D is undetermined. V was trimmed by 2 bases and J by 1 base, leaving 18 bases between them. The CDR3 is 18 amino acids. Per the germline V gene, CDR1 is SGHRS and CDR2 is YFSETQ.

This clone was picked up one time. This chain connects TRBV7-2 to TRBJ2-5; a possible D gene is TRBD2 (6 bases). Looked up from germline, CDR1 is SGHTA and CDR2 is FQGNSA. The length of the CDR3 is 16 residues. V was shortened by 5 bases and J by 0 bases, with 16 bases between the two germline ends. CDR3 coding DNA: TGTGCCAGCAGCCGGGGGAGCGGGCCGTACCAAGAGACCCAGTACTTC. Amino acid sequence: CASSRGSGPYQETQYF.

V gene TRBV9 combines with J gene TRBJ1-2, with 9 nucleotides matching TRBD1. The junction had 9 bases not matched to a gene; V was cut back by 2 bases and J by 10 bases. Germline CDR1 SGDLS, CDR2 YYNGEE. The CDR3 consists of 14 residues. The DNA of the CDR3 is TGTGCCAGCAGCGTCGGACAGGGGAATTTTGACTACACCTTC. Translating gives CASSVGQGNFDYTF.

This clone was detected once. The chain uses TRBV5-6 and TRBJ1-6; D not resolved. Trimming took off 0 bases at V and 4 bases at J, with 11 bases between the two ends. CDR3 length: 16 residues. Germline CDR1 and CDR2: SGHDT and YYEEEE. CDR3 DNA sequence: TGTGCCAGCAGCTTGGTGCAGGCCCAATATAATTCACCCCTCCACTTT. It yields the protein CASSLVQAQYNSPLHF.

V usage is TRBV6-5 and J usage is TRBJ1-1; 8 nucleotides line up with TRBD1. The CDR3 spans 14 residues. Trimming took 0 bases from V and 5 from J; bases not matched to a gene: 2. Germline CDR1 reads MNHEY; CDR2 reads SVGAGI. The CDR3 DNA reads TGTGCCAGCAGTTACTCCAGGGGGCAAACTGAAGCTTTCTTT. Translating gives CASSYSRGQTEAFF.

This clone was counted once. This chain uses TRBV18 with TRBJ2-5, with D perhaps given as TRBD1 or TRBD2 (5 bases each). This CDR3 spans 17 amino acids. The ends were cut back, 5 bases at V and 1 base at J, with 20 bases in the middle. CDR1 and CDR2 from the germline V gene are KGHSH and LQKENI. Here the CDR3 reads CASSNGLAGRIQETQYF. Here the CDR3 DNA reads TGTGCCAGCTCAAATGGACTGGCAGGGAGAATCCAAGAGACCCAGTACTTC.

The chain carries TRBV6-1 and TRBJ2-7, with D hard to call. Germline-derived CDR1 and CDR2 are MNHNS and SASEGT. V lost 5 bases to trimming and J lost 3 bases, with 11 bases between them. The CDR3 covers 13 residues. CDR3 in DNA: TGTGCCAGCAGTTTTGTGGAAAACTACGAGCAGTACTTC. Translation gives CASSFVENYEQYF.

This clone is medium-sized. The chain couples TRBV11-2 to TRBJ1-1; D is unresolved. The germline V and J ends were trimmed by 0 bases and 6 bases, with 14 bases remaining between them. The CDR3 consists of 15 residues. The germline gives CDR1 SGHAT, CDR2 FQNNGV. In nucleotides, the CDR3 is TGTGCCAGCAGCTTAGATCCCGGGTTTCGGGCTGAAGCTTTCTTT. Translating it yields CASSLDPGFRAEAFF.

The rearrangement joins TRBV7-9 to TRBJ2-7, with 11 bases matching TRBD2. This CDR3 has 15 residues. Germline V gene data show CDR1 as SEHNR and CDR2 as FQNEAQ (reference sequence). Germline trimming cut 4 bases from V and 5 bases from J; bases unmatched to any gene: 7. The CDR3 is CASSSRLAGLHEQYF. Here the CDR3 DNA reads TGTGCCAGCAGCTCGCGACTAGCGGGACTCCACGAGCAGTACTTC.

The chain combines TRBV11-2 with TRBJ2-2, with 11 positions matching TRBD2. CDR1 is SGHAT and CDR2 is FQNNGV in the germline V gene. V trimming: 1 base; J trimming: 6 bases; junction bases outside the gene matches: 1. CDR3 size: 15 residues. The DNA of the CDR3 is TGTGCCAGCAGCTTAGCACTAGCGGGAGCCGGGGAGCTGTTTTTT. Translating it yields CASSLALAGAGELFF. The full variable domain, in which reference TRBV11-2 and TRBJ2-2 provide the parts outside the CDR3, is EAGVAQSPRYKIIEKRQSVAFWCNPISGHATLYWYQQILGQGPKLLIQFQNNGVVDDSQLPKDRFSAERLKGVDSTLKIQPAKLEDSAVYLCASSLALAGAGELFFGEGSRLTVL.

This clone showed up just once. The rearrangement links TRBV5-8 to TRBJ2-7; 12 bases are a match to TRBD1. The germline V gene has CDR1 SGHTS and CDR2 YDEGEE. V gave up 1 base and J gave up 2 bases; unmatched junction bases: 1. The CDR3 is 15 amino acids. The CDR3 nucleotides read TGTGCCAGCAGCTTGCGGGACAGGGGGCCCTACGAGCAGTACTTC. This encodes CASSLRDRGPYEQYF.

The V gene is TRBV27, the J gene TRBJ1-3, with 9 bases matching TRBD1. CDR1 MNHEY and CDR2 SMNVEV come from the germline V gene (reference sequence). Unmatched junction bases numbered 13, after V lost 5 bases and J lost 8 bases. The length of the CDR3 is 16 residues. This CDR3 is CASSPLTTGQGDTIYF. The CDR3 coding sequence is TGTGCCAGCAGTCCCTTGACCACGGGACAGGGTGACACCATATATTTT.

V is TRBV5-6 and J is TRBJ2-7, with D possibly called TRBD1 or TRBD2 (5 bases each). Germline CDR1 is SGHDT and CDR2 is YYEEEE. Trimming took 5 bases from V and 6 from J, leaving 18 bases between them. The CDR3 has 14 amino acids. CDR3 in DNA: TGTGCCAGCAGGAACCAGGAATGGGGGACCGAGCAGTACTTC. Translation gives CASRNQEWGTEQYF.

The rearrangement links TRBV28 to TRBJ1-1, with unresolved D. Trimming took 4 bases from V and 0 from J, leaving 6 bases between them. CDR1 MDHEN and CDR2 SYDVKM come from the germline V gene. CDR3 size: 13 residues. CDR3 in DNA: TGTGCCAGCAGTTCGGTAATGAACACTGAAGCTTTCTTT. This sequence encodes CASSSVMNTEAFF.